The next 21 T cell receptor beta chains were all read from a single sample in a study of Ad26.COV2.S vaccination and SARS-CoV-2 variants. Repertoires were generated with immunoSEQ multiplex PCR, while TCRdb's copy carries only in-frame clones and drops some. The sample lists around 500,000 clones; roughly nine tenths were seen once. Described treatment: approximately 18 received Ad26.COV2.S at low or high dose, single or two shots; five or six received placebo; per-sample allocation not given. Sampling happened 63 days after the first vaccine or placebo injection. The input for sequencing was peripheral blood, taken in a trial of Ad26.COV2.S vaccine versus placebo. These TCRs come from a person aged 18 to 59 who received the Ad26.COV2.S COVID-19 vaccine or a placebo.

The J gene is TRBJ2-1, the V gene TRBV6-5, with D maybe TRBD1 (6 bases). Germline lookup yields CDR1 MNHEY and CDR2 SVGAGI. The CDR3 covers 15 residues. Trimming cost V 6 bases and J 2 bases, with 14 bases left between them. Here the CDR3 reads CASSPGTPTYNEQFF. CDR3 in DNA: TGTGCCAGCAGCCCCGGGACACCAACCTACAATGAGCAGTTCTTC.

The rearrangement links TRBV27 to TRBJ2-5; D gene unclear. The CDR3 consists of 13 residues. Germline V gene data show CDR1 as MNHEY and CDR2 as SMNVEV (reference sequence). V was clipped by 4 bases and J by 3 bases, with 9 bases between them. CDR3 bases: TGTGCCAGCAGTTGGCACTGGGAAGAGACCCAGTACTTC. This encodes CASSWHWEETQYF.

The genes are TRBV18 and TRBJ1-5; no reliable D call. CDR3 size: 14 residues. Trimming left V 3 bases short and J 0 bases short, with 6 bases between. Germline values: CDR1 KGHSH, CDR2 LQKENI. The CDR3 here is CASSPADSNQPQHF. The CDR3, as DNA: TGTGCCAGCTCACCGGCGGATAGCAATCAGCCCCAGCATTTT.

The chain employs TRBV18 and TRBJ1-6, with D possibly TRBD1 on 5 matching bases. Trimming took off 2 bases at V and 9 bases at J, with 29 bases between the two ends. CDR1 and CDR2 from the germline V gene are KGHSH and LQKENI. This CDR3 comprises 20 residues. DNA for the CDR3: TGTGCCAGCTCACCAAGGTCCCCCCCCAGGGAGCCAATTCTCACTTCACCCCTCCACTTT. Translating gives CASSPRSPPREPILTSPLHF.

The genes are TRBV27 and TRBJ2-7; no clear D. The CDR3 covers 13 residues. The V gene lost 4 bases and the J gene lost 9 bases, with 16 bases spanning the gap. Germline CDR1 is MNHEY and CDR2 is SMNVEV (reference sequence). CDR3 in amino acids: CASSSIERGGQYF. The CDR3 coding sequence is TGTGCCAGCAGTTCGATCGAGCGTGGCGGGCAGTACTTC.

As to this clone: The sample contains more than one DNA sequence encoding this CDR3. The gene calls are TRBV29-1 and TRBJ1-5; tentatively, D is TRBD1 (5 bases). V was trimmed by 6 bases and J by 4 bases, leaving 10 bases between them. Germline values: CDR1 SQVTM, CDR2 ANQGSEA. The CDR3 consists of 12 residues. The CDR3 region has the DNA TGCAGCGTCGGTCAGGGAAATCAGCCCCAGCATTTT. Translated: CSVGQGNQPQHF.

V usage is TRBV9 and J usage is TRBJ2-7; 8 positions match TRBD2. The CDR3 length is 15 residues. The trim removed 4 bases at V and 4 bases at J, leaving 10 bases unmatched. The V gene's germline CDR1 is SGDLS and CDR2 YYNGEE. The CDR3 region is CASSSRAGEDYEQYF. The CDR3 nucleotides are TGTGCCAGCAGCTCCCGAGCGGGGGAAGATTACGAGCAGTACTTC.

In its sample, this clone was seen once. The V and J genes are TRBV5-8 and TRBJ2-7; D not resolved. CDR1 is SGHTS, CDR2 YDEGEE, per germline. The CDR3 runs to 13 residues. The V end was cut by 0 bases, the J end by 2 bases, with 6 bases between. CDR3 in amino acids: CASSLGRPYEQYF. CDR3 bases: TGTGCCAGCAGCTTGGGCAGACCCTACGAGCAGTACTTC.

This chain links TRBV19 with TRBJ2-3, with 14 nucleotides matching TRBD2. V lost 6 bases to trimming and J lost 1 base; unmatched junction nucleotides: 3. This CDR3 is built from 16 residues. Germline V CDR1 and CDR2: LNHDA, SQIVND (reference sequence). CDR3 in amino acids: CASRGLAGVRTDTQYF. In DNA form, the CDR3 reads TGTGCCAGTAGGGGACTAGCGGGAGTGCGCACAGATACGCAGTATTTT.

The chain is built from TRBV7-9 and TRBJ1-2; the D is unclear. The ends were cut back, 3 bases at V and 4 bases at J, with 9 bases in the middle. The CDR3 loop spans 13 amino acids. Germline loops: CDR1 SEHNR, CDR2 FQNEAQ (reference sequence). The CDR3 region has the DNA TGTGCCAGCAGCTTTGGGGAGACCTATGGCTACACCTTC. Protein product: CASSFGETYGYTF.

The chain employs TRBV29-1 and TRBJ1-2, with D perhaps TRBD1 (5 bases). Germline lookup yields CDR1 SQVTM and CDR2 ANQGSEA. This CDR3 has 16 residues. Trimming shortened V by 3 bases and J by 0 bases, and 17 bases separated the two germline ends. The CDR3 loop reads CSVDRFGTEANYGYTF. The CDR3 bases are TGCAGCGTTGACCGGTTTGGGACGGAAGCTAACTATGGCTACACCTTC.

The V and J genes are TRBV28 and TRBJ1-1; TRBD1 might be the D (5 bases). The CDR3 loop spans 15 amino acids. V was cut by 5 bases and J by 5 bases, with 18 bases left in between. Germline CDR1 MDHEN, CDR2 SYDVKM. The CDR3 region has the DNA TGTGCCAGCAGTCCGACAGACCGAAGGGGAACTGAAGCTTTCTTT. Translation gives CASSPTDRRGTEAFF. Based on the CDR3 plus reference TRBV28 and TRBJ1-1, the full variable domain is DVKVTQSSRYLVKRTGEKVFLECVQDMDHENMFWYRQDPGLGLRLIYFSYDVKMKEKGDIPEGYSVSREKKERFSLILESASTNQTSMYLCASSPTDRRGTEAFFGQGTRLTVV.

The rearrangement links TRBV27 to TRBJ1-1; D is unresolved. V was pared by 0 bases and J by 1 base, with 6 bases between. Germline loops: CDR1 MNHEY, CDR2 SMNVEV (reference sequence). The CDR3 has 14 residues. CDR3 sequence reads: CASSLSTANTEAFF. The DNA for the CDR3 is TGTGCCAGCAGTTTATCGACGGCGAACACTGAAGCTTTCTTT.

V gene TRBV7-9 combines with J gene TRBJ1-2; no reliable D call. V was cut by 2 bases and J by 8 bases, with 15 bases left in between. The germline V gene has CDR1 SEHNR and CDR2 FQNEAQ (reference sequence). The CDR3 is 14 amino acids. This chain's CDR3 is CASSLFGRMVGYTF. CDR3 sequence (DNA): TGTGCCAGCAGCTTATTTGGCCGAATGGTGGGCTACACCTTC.

This chain uses TRBV28 with TRBJ2-2; 10 bases are a match to TRBD1. With V trimmed by 1 base and J by 7 bases, 6 bases remained unmatched. Germline CDR1 is MDHEN and CDR2 is SYDVKM. This CDR3 spans 16 amino acids. CDR3: CASSLSGQGWSGELFF. CDR3 nucleotide sequence: TGTGCCAGCAGTTTATCGGGACAGGGGTGGAGCGGGGAGCTGTTTTTT.

The rearrangement uses TRBV7-2 and TRBJ2-7; 10 bases are a match to TRBD1. CDR3 size: 15 residues. V gave up 2 bases and J gave up 2 bases; unmatched junction bases: 3. The germline CDR1 and CDR2 sequences are SGHTA and FQGNSA. The CDR3 reads CASSLSGTGAYEQYF. The CDR3, as DNA: TGTGCCAGCAGCTTATCGGGGACAGGGGCCTACGAGCAGTACTTC. The full variable domain, its missing parts supplied by reference TRBV7-2 and TRBJ2-7, is GAGVSQSPSNKVTEKGKDVELRCDPISGHTALYWYRQSLGQGLEFLIYFQGNSAPDKSGLPSDRFSAERTGGSVSTLTIQRTQQEDSAVYLCASSLSGTGAYEQYFGPGTRLTVT.

The gene calls are TRBV18 and TRBJ1-1; D call uncertain. Germline V gives CDR1 KGHSH, CDR2 LQKENI. The CDR3 sequence is 15 residues long. V was cut by 3 bases and J by 1 base, with 12 bases left in between. DNA for the CDR3: TGTGCCAGCTCACCGTCGAGTCGTGGGAACACTGAAGCTTTCTTT. Protein: CASSPSSRGNTEAFF.

V and J are TRBV2 and TRBJ2-6; a weak D match, TRBD1 (5 bases). This CDR3 is built from 16 residues. Germline V gives CDR1 SNHLY, CDR2 FYNNEI. The V end lost 5 bases, the J end lost 4 bases, and 15 bases lay between the germline ends. The CDR3 loop reads CASSSQGGVGANVLTF. The CDR3 bases are TGTGCCAGCAGTTCGCAGGGTGGAGTGGGGGCCAACGTCCTGACTTTC.

V is TRBV9 and J is TRBJ1-3, with 7 nucleotides matching TRBD1. This CDR3 spans 16 amino acids. With 3 bases clipped from V and 2 bases from J, the junction kept 8 bases outside the gene matches. CDR1 and CDR2 (germline): SGDLS, YYNGEE. The CDR3 region has the DNA TGTGCCAGCAGCGCGGACGACAGGGTCGCTGGAAACACCATATATTTT. Its protein product is CASSADDRVAGNTIYF.

V gene TRBV4-1 combines with J gene TRBJ1-2; weak D call: TRBD1 (5 bases). Germline CDR1 is MGHRA and CDR2 is YSYEKL. The CDR3 spans 15 residues. V was pared by 0 bases and J by 4 bases, with 12 bases between. For the CDR3, the DNA is TGCGCCAGCAGCCAAGATATGAAGGGGACCTATGGCTACACCTTC. Translated, it gives CASSQDMKGTYGYTF.

The chain uses TRBV28 and TRBJ1-6; D possibly corresponds to TRBD1 (5 bases). V was clipped by 8 bases and J by 7 bases, with 15 bases between them. CDR1 and CDR2 (germline): MDHEN, SYDVKM. The CDR3 sequence is 14 residues long. CDR3 coding DNA: TGTGCCAGCGGGACCGGGACCATGAATTCACCCCTCCACTTT. This translates into CASGTGTMNSPLHF.